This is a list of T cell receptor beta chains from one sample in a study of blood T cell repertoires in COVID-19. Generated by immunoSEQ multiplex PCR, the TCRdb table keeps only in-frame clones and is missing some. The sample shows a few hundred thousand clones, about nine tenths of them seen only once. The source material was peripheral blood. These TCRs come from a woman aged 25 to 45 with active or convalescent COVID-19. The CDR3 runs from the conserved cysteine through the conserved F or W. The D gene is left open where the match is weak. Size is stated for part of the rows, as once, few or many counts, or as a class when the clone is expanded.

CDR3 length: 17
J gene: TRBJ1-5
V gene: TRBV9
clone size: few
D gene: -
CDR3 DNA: TGTGCCAGCAGCCTACGGACGGACTCCCCTACTAATCAGCCCCAGCATTTT
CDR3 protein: CASSLRTDSPTNQPQHF

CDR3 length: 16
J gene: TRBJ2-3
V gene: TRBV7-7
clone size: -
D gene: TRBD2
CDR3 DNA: TGTGCTAGCAGCTTAGGGACTAGCGGGGTCGCAGATACGCAGTATTTT
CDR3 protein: CASSLGTSGVADTQYF

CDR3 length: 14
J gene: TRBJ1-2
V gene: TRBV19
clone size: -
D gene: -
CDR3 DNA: TGTGCCAGTAGCCCCCCCCGGGATTTGCATGGCTACACCTTC
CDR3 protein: CASSPPRDLHGYTF

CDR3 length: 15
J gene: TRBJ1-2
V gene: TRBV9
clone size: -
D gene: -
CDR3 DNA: TGTGCCAGCAGCCCCTTGGGGGCGTTCGACTATGGCTACACCTTC
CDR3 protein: CASSPLGAFDYGYTF

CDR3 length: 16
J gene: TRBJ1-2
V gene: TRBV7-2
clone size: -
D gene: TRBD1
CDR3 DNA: TGTGCCAGCAGCCCATACAGGGGTTCGTCTGGCTATGGCTACACCTTC
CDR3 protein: CASSPYRGSSGYGYTF

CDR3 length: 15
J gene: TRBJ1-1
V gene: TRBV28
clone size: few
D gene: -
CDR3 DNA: TGTGCCAGCAGTCCTAACAGGATCCCGAAGGCTGAAGCTTTCTTT
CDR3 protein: CASSPNRIPKAEAFF

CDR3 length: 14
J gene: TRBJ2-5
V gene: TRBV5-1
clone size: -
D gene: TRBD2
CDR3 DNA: TGCGCCAGCAGCTGGGGAGCGGGGTCCGAGACCCAGTACTTC
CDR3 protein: CASSWGAGSETQYF

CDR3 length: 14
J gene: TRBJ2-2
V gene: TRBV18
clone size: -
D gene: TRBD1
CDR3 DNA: TGTGCCAGCTCACGACAGGGGGCCACCGGGGAGCTGTTTTTT
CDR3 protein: CASSRQGATGELFF

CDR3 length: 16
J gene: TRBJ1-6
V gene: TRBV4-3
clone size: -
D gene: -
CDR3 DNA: TGCGCCAGCAGCCCAAGGTCTGCGGGGGAGAATTCACCCCTCCACTTT
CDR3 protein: CASSPRSAGENSPLHF

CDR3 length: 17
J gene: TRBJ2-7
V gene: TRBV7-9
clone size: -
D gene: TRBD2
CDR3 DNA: TGTGCCAGCAGCTTCGCCGGCGGACTCGCGGGGGGGCGGGAGCAGTACTTC
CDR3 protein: CASSFAGGLAGGREQYF

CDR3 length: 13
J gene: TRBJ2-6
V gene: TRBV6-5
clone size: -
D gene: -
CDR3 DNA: TGTGCCAGCAGGCTATCTGGGGCCAACGTCCTGACTTTC
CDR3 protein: CASRLSGANVLTF

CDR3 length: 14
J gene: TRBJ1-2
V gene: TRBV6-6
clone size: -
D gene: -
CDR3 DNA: TGTGCCAGCAGTTACCAGGGCGGCACCTATGGCTACACCTTC
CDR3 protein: CASSYQGGTYGYTF

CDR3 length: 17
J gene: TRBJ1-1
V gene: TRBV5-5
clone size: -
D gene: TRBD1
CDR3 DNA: TGTGCCAGCAGCTGGTTGGACAGGGGGAGTTTCAGGACTGAAGCTTTCTTT
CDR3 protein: CASSWLDRGSFRTEAFF

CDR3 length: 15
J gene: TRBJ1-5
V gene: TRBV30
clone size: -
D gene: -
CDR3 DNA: TGTGCCTGGAGTACCATCGACTCCTTAAATCAGCCCCAGCATTTT
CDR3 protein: CAWSTIDSLNQPQHF

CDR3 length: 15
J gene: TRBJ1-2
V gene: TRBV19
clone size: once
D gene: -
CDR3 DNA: TGTGCCAGTAGTATAGCATCCCAGGCCCTGTATGGCTACACCTTC
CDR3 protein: CASSIASQALYGYTF

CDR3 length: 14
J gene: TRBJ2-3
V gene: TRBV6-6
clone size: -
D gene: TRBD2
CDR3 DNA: TGTGCCAGCAGTGTAGCGGGGGGCACAGATACGCAGTATTTT
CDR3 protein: CASSVAGGTDTQYF

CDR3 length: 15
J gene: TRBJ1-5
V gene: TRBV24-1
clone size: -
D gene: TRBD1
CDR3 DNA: TGTGCCACCAGTGATGCACAGGGGGCAGGGCAGCCCCAGCATTTT
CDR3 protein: CATSDAQGAGQPQHF

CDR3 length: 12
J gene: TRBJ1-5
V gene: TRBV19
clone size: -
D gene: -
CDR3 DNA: TGTGCCAGTAGTGCCACCCGCCGGGCCCAGCATTTT
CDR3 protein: CASSATRRAQHF

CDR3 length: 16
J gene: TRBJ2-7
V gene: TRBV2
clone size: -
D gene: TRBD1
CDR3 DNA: TGTGCCAGCAGTGAAGCGATCAGGGGGCAGGGAAACGAGCAGTACTTC
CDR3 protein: CASSEAIRGQGNEQYF

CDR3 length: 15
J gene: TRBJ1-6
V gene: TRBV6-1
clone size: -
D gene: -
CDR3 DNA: TGTGCCAGCAGTGAAGGCGGGGGTTGGGATTCACCCCTCCACTTT
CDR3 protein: CASSEGGGWDSPLHF

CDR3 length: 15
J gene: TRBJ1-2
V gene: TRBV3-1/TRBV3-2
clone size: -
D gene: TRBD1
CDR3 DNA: TGTGCCAGCAGCCCTTGGGACAGAGTGGGCTATGGCTACACCTTC
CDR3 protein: CASSPWDRVGYGYTF

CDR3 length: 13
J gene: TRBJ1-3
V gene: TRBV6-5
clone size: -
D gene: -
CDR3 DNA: TGTGCCAGCAGGGCGGGTCTTGGAAACACCATATATTTT
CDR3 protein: CASRAGLGNTIYF

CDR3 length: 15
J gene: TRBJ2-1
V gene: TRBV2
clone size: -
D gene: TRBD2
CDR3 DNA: TGTGCCAGCAGTGAATCCGGACTAGCGGGGGGGTTTGAGTTCTTC
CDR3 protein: CASSESGLAGGFEFF

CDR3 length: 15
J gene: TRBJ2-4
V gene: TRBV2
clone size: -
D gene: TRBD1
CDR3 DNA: TGTGCCAGCAGACAGACAGGGGCGGTCAAAAACATTCAGTACTTC
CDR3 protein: CASRQTGAVKNIQYF

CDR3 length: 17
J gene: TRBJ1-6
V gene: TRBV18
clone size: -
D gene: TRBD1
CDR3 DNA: TGTGCCAGCTCACCCCGGGACAGTTCCTCCTATAATTCACCCCTCCACTTT
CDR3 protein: CASSPRDSSSYNSPLHF

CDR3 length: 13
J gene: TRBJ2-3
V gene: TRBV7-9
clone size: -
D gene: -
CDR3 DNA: TGTGCCAGCAGCTTAGCGGAGGGAAATACGCAGTATTTT
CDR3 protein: CASSLAEGNTQYF

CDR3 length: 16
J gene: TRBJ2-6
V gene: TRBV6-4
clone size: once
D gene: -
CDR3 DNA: TGTGCCAGCGGTGGAGGGGGCGTTAACGGGGCCAACGTCCTGACTTTC
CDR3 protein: CASGGGGVNGANVLTF

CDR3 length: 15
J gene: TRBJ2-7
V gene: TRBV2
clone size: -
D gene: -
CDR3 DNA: TGTGCCAGCAGTGAAGGAGCGGTTCTCACCTACGAGCAGTACTTC
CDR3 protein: CASSEGAVLTYEQYF

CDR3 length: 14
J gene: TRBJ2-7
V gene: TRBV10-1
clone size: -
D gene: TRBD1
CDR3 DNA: TGCGCCAGCAGTGATGACAGGGCTGGGTACGAGCAGTACTTC
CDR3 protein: CASSDDRAGYEQYF

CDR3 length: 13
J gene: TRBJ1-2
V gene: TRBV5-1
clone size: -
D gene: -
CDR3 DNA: TGCGCCAGCAGCTTGCAGGGTGGCTATGGCTACACCTTC
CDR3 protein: CASSLQGGYGYTF

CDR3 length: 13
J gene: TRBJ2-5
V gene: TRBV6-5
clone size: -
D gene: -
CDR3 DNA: TGTGCCAGCCAAAACGGGGGGCAGGAGACCCAGTACTTC
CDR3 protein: CASQNGGQETQYF

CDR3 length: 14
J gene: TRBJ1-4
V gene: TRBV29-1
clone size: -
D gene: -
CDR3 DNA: TGCAGCGTTGCCGTAGGGGGAATTAATGAAAAACTGTTTTTT
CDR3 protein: CSVAVGGINEKLFF

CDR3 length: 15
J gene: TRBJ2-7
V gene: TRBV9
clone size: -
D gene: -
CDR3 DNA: TGTGCCAGCAGCGCACAGGGCGGCTCCTCCTACGAGCAGTACTTC
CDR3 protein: CASSAQGGSSYEQYF

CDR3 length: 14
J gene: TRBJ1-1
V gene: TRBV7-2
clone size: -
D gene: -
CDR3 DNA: TGTGCCAGCATCCAACAGAGCTTGAACACTGAAGCTTTCTTT
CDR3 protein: CASIQQSLNTEAFF

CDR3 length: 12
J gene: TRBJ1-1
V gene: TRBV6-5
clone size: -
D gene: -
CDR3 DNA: TGTGCCAGCAGTTCGCGACAGGTTGGGGCTTTCTTT
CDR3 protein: CASSSRQVGAFF

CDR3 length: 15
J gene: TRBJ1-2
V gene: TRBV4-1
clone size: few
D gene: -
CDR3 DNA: TGCGCCAGCAGCCTTCTGACAGGCGGTAACTATGGCTACACCTTC
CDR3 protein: CASSLLTGGNYGYTF

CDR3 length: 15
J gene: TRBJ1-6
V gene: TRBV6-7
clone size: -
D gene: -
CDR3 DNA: TGTGCCAGCAGTTACTCACAGGGCTTGAATTCACCCCTCCACTTT
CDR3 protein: CASSYSQGLNSPLHF

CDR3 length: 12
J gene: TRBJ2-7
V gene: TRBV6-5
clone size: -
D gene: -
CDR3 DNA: TGTGCCAGCCGGGACTCGAAGGGGGAGCAGTACTTC
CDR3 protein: CASRDSKGEQYF

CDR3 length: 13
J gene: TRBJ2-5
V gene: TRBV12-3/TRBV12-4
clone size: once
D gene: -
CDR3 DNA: TGTGCCAGCAGTCCCCTCCCCGGAGAGACCCAGTACTTC
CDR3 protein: CASSPLPGETQYF